Below are 24 T cell receptor beta chains sequenced from a single sample in a study of blood T cell repertoires in COVID-19 (dated by TCRdb to 2020 to 2021). The method behind the library was the immunoSEQ multiplex PCR assay. Drawn from immuneACCESS, this table holds only the in-frame rearrangements with V and J called that TCRdb kept. Clones are partly lost; checked studies trace under half to an unresolved V gene and leave the rest unexplained. The table for this sample lists around 160,000 clones; about 90% of them were counted only once. Less than 5% of the sample is held by the ten biggest clonotypes. Material: PBMCs or T cells enriched from blood (not recorded which). These receptor sequences come from a woman aged 40-49 years who had been exposed to COVID-19.

This chain links TRBV3-1 (or the pseudogene TRBV3-2) with TRBJ1-3; no clear D gene. Between the trimmed V and J ends, which lost 2 bases and 0 bases, there was a span of 14 bases. The CDR3 has 17 amino acids. CDR1 is LGHDT and CDR2 is YNNKEL in the germline V gene (reference sequence). In DNA, the CDR3 is TGTGCCAGCAGCCAACCGGCCTCGACTTTCTCTGGAAACACCATATATTTT. Translating gives CASSQPASTFSGNTIYF.

The rearrangement uses TRBV15 and TRBJ2-3; 11 bases fit TRBD2. The CDR3 length is 17 residues. Germline-derived CDR1 and CDR2 are LNHNV and YYDKDF (reference sequence). The V and J ends lost 2 bases and 4 bases, in that order; junction bases with no gene match: 8. CDR3 coding DNA: TGTGCCACCAGCAGACGATCTTATAGCGGGAGGGCAGATACGCAGTATTTT. Protein sequence: CATSRRSYSGRADTQYF.

The rearrangement links TRBV3-1 (or the pseudogene TRBV3-2) to TRBJ1-5, with unresolved D. V lost 3 bases and J 3 bases, leaving 12 bases between the germline ends. Germline assignment: CDR1 LGHDT and CDR2 YNNKEL (reference sequence). The CDR3 contains 15 residues. DNA of the CDR3: TGTGCCAGCAGCCACAACCGGGGTAACAATCAGCCCCAGCATTTT. Residues: CASSHNRGNNQPQHF.

The J gene is TRBJ2-7, the V gene TRBV14; D might be TRBD1 (5 bases). Germline V gives CDR1 SGHDN, CDR2 FVKESK. Trimming left V 0 bases short and J 0 bases short, with 9 bases between. This CDR3 is built from 15 residues. CDR3 residues: CASSQEGPYSYEQYF. CDR3 nucleotides: TGTGCCAGCAGCCAAGAGGGGCCATACTCCTACGAGCAGTACTTC.

The genes are TRBV9 and TRBJ2-4; TRBD1 agrees at 9 bases. The V gene end was trimmed by 0 bases and the J gene end by 0 bases; junction bases not matched to a gene: 7. Looked up from germline, CDR1 is SGDLS and CDR2 is YYNGEE. This CDR3 is 18 amino acids long. CDR3 protein: CASSVDGTGWLAKNIQYF. CDR3 DNA sequence: TGTGCCAGCAGCGTAGACGGGACAGGGTGGTTAGCCAAAAACATTCAGTACTTC.

This clone was seen a few times. The rearrangement uses TRBV19 and TRBJ1-5; TRBD1 agrees at 9 bases. V lost 4 bases and J lost 0; bases outside the gene matches: 7. The CDR3 consists of 17 residues. Germline CDR1 LNHDA, CDR2 SQIVND (reference sequence). The CDR3 spells CASSTAGQGLSNQPQHF. The CDR3 nucleotides read TGTGCCAGTAGTACCGCGGGACAGGGACTTAGCAATCAGCCCCAGCATTTT.

The CDR3 DNA is TGTGCCAGCTCACCATTGAATGGGGGGGCGGATGGCTACACCTTC. This sequence encodes CASSPLNGGADGYTF. The chain links TRBV18 to TRBJ1-2; D perhaps matches TRBD1 (6 bases). The V and J ends lost 2 bases and 6 bases respectively, with 16 bases between them. Germline assignment: CDR1 KGHSH and CDR2 LQKENI. This CDR3 is built from 15 residues.

V is TRBV7-2 and J is TRBJ2-1; TRBD2 agrees at 8 bases. Germline-derived CDR1 and CDR2 are SGHTA and FQGNSA. The CDR3 has 14 residues. The J segment lost 2 bases and the V segment lost 5 bases, leaving 2 bases of the junction unmatched. The CDR3 spells CASSVSGTYNEQFF. CDR3 nucleotide sequence: TGTGCCAGCAGCGTTAGCGGGACCTACAATGAGCAGTTCTTC.

V is TRBV2 and J is TRBJ2-3; 10 bases are shared with TRBD2. Germline V gene lookup returns CDR1 SNHLY and CDR2 FYNNEI. The CDR3 consists of 15 residues. Trimming removed 8 bases from V and 0 bases from J; junction bases left unmatched: 5. CDR3 sequence reads: CASYGLADSTDTQYF. The CDR3 DNA follows: TGTGCCAGCTATGGACTAGCGGACAGCACAGATACGCAGTATTTT.

This chain links TRBV11-2 with TRBJ1-5; D is undetermined. This CDR3 is 13 amino acids long. Trimming pared 2 bases from V and 5 bases from J, leaving 7 bases between. Germline lookup yields CDR1 SGHAT and CDR2 FQNNGV. CDR3 in amino acids: CASSLKQHQPQHF. The CDR3 DNA reads TGTGCCAGCAGCTTAAAACAGCATCAGCCCCAGCATTTT. Supplemented by reference TRBV11-2 and TRBJ1-5, the full variable domain reads EAGVAQSPRYKIIEKRQSVAFWCNPISGHATLYWYQQILGQGPKLLIQFQNNGVVDDSQLPKDRFSAERLKGVDSTLKIQPAKLEDSAVYLCASSLKQHQPQHFGDGTRLSIL.

The chain uses TRBV9 and TRBJ2-1; TRBD2 matches at 7 bases. J lost 5 bases, V lost 0 bases, and 5 bases had no gene match. CDR3 length: 15 residues. Germline V lookup: CDR1 SGDLS, CDR2 YYNGEE. The CDR3 is CASSVEAGADNEQFF. As DNA, the CDR3 is TGTGCCAGCAGCGTAGAGGCGGGAGCAGACAATGAGCAGTTCTTC.

The chain joins TRBV5-6 to TRBJ2-7; D might be TRBD1 (5 bases). The CDR3 has 15 residues. Germline V gene data show CDR1 as SGHDT and CDR2 as YYEEEE. V gave up 2 bases and J gave up 3 bases, with 15 bases separating them. Here the CDR3 reads CASSLEQVSIYEQYF. The CDR3 DNA reads as TGTGCCAGCAGCTTAGAACAGGTGAGTATCTACGAGCAGTACTTC.

This sequence joins TRBV27 and TRBJ1-1; TRBD1 is a possible D gene (6 bases). Germline V gives CDR1 MNHEY, CDR2 SMNVEV (reference sequence). CDR3 length: 14 residues. Deletions cut 4 bases from V and 3 bases from J, with 12 bases between. The CDR3 is CASSSQGFYTEAFF. The CDR3 DNA follows: TGTGCCAGCAGTTCACAGGGTTTTTACACTGAAGCTTTCTTT.

V usage is TRBV28 and J usage is TRBJ2-7, with TRBD2 matching 7 bases. Looked up from germline, CDR1 is MDHEN and CDR2 is SYDVKM. V shed 7 bases and J 0 bases; nucleotides not matched to a gene: 3. This CDR3 has 13 amino acids. CDR3 nucleotides: TGTGCCAGCATCAGCGGGGACTCCTACGAGCAGTACTTC. Protein product: CASISGDSYEQYF.

This clone was detected a few times. The CDR3 loop is CASSRQPNTEAFF. Here the CDR3 DNA reads TGTGCCAGTAGTAGACAGCCGAACACTGAAGCTTTCTTT. This chain uses TRBV19 with TRBJ1-1; tentatively, D is TRBD1 (5 bases). Germline CDR1 and CDR2: LNHDA and SQIVND (reference sequence). Trimming cost V 4 bases and J 1 base, with 7 bases left between them. This CDR3 spans 13 amino acids.

This clone was detected once. This rearrangement joins TRBV4-1 to TRBJ1-1; D unclear. This CDR3 is 15 amino acids long. Trimming left V 4 bases short and J 5 bases short, with 17 bases between. The germline CDR1 and CDR2 sequences are MGHRA and YSYEKL. The CDR3 spells CASSRVGGRGTEAFF. CDR3 bases: TGCGCCAGCAGCCGAGTAGGCGGGCGCGGGACTGAAGCTTTCTTT.

The chain combines TRBV4-3 with TRBJ2-2; TRBD2 aligns across 10 bases. The germline CDR1 and CDR2 sequences are LGHNA and YSLEER. The V segment lost 3 bases and the J segment 1 base; nucleotides outside the gene matches: 2. The CDR3 spans 16 residues. The CDR3 DNA reads TGCGCCAGCAGCCATGGACTAGCGGAGAACACCGGGGAGCTGTTTTTT. It translates to CASSHGLAENTGELFF.

Remarks on this clone: Other DNA sequences in this specimen translate into the identical CDR3. V and J are TRBV18 and TRBJ1-4; 9 bases are shared with TRBD1. There are 15 residues in the CDR3. Germline V gives CDR1 KGHSH, CDR2 LQKENI. Trimming at V came to 3 bases and at J to 4 bases, leaving 3 bases not matched to a gene. The CDR3 loop is CASSPETGGNEKLFF. CDR3 bases: TGTGCCAGCTCACCGGAGACAGGGGGTAATGAAAAACTGTTTTTT.

The chain carries TRBV9 and TRBJ2-7; 8 bases are a match to TRBD2. Trimming cost V 0 bases and J 6 bases; bases outside gene matches: 5. There are 14 residues in the CDR3. Germline CDR1 and CDR2: SGDLS and YYNGEE. The CDR3 sequence is CASSVEGLGLEQYF. CDR3 in DNA: TGTGCCAGCAGCGTAGAGGGACTAGGTCTCGAGCAGTACTTC.

J is TRBJ2-5 and V is TRBV6-5; possibly TRBD1 for D (5 bases). Looked up from germline, CDR1 is MNHEY and CDR2 is SVGAGI. The CDR3 loop spans 15 amino acids. The germline V and J ends were trimmed by 0 bases and 4 bases, with 12 bases remaining between them. CDR3 protein: CASSYSGHRSETQYF. CDR3 DNA sequence: TGTGCCAGCAGTTACTCGGGCCACAGGTCAGAGACCCAGTACTTC.

This chain uses TRBV7-2 with TRBJ2-1; 7 bases fit TRBD2. Germline CDR1 is SGHTA and CDR2 is FQGNSA. The CDR3 extends over 17 amino acids. After removal of 5 bases from V and 3 bases from J, the junction contained 13 bases not matched to a gene. CDR3 coding DNA: TGTGCCAGCAGCCTTGGAGGTTGGGGCGGGAGCTACAATGAGCAGTTCTTC. Its translation is CASSLGGWGGSYNEQFF.

Here the CDR3 reads CASRPLIRGTEAFF. The CDR3 nucleotides read TGTGCCAGCAGACCTTTAATCCGGGGGACTGAAGCTTTCTTT. The chain links TRBV6-5 to TRBJ1-1; tentatively, D is TRBD1 (5 bases). V lost 6 bases and J 5 bases, leaving 16 bases between the germline ends. Germline V gene sequence: CDR1 MNHEY, CDR2 SVGAGI. CDR3 size: 14 residues.

V and J are TRBV10-2 and TRBJ2-1, with 8 bases identical to TRBD2. Germline trimming cut 6 bases from V and 5 bases from J; bases unmatched to any gene: 12. This CDR3 region has 16 residues. CDR1 WSHSY and CDR2 SAAADI come from the germline V gene. DNA of the CDR3: TGCGCCAGCAGCCCCAACAGCGGGAGCCCCAACAATGAGCAGTTCTTC. Translated, it gives CASSPNSGSPNNEQFF.

The rearrangement joins TRBV27 to TRBJ2-3, with 7 bases identical to TRBD2. The CDR3 is made up of 15 amino acids. Per germline, CDR1 MNHEY and CDR2 SMNVEV (reference sequence). With V trimmed by 3 bases and J by 5 bases, 8 bases remained unmatched. CDR3 protein: CASSLRGRALDTQYF. CDR3 DNA: TGTGCCAGCAGTTTGCGTGGGAGGGCCCTAGATACGCAGTATTTT.